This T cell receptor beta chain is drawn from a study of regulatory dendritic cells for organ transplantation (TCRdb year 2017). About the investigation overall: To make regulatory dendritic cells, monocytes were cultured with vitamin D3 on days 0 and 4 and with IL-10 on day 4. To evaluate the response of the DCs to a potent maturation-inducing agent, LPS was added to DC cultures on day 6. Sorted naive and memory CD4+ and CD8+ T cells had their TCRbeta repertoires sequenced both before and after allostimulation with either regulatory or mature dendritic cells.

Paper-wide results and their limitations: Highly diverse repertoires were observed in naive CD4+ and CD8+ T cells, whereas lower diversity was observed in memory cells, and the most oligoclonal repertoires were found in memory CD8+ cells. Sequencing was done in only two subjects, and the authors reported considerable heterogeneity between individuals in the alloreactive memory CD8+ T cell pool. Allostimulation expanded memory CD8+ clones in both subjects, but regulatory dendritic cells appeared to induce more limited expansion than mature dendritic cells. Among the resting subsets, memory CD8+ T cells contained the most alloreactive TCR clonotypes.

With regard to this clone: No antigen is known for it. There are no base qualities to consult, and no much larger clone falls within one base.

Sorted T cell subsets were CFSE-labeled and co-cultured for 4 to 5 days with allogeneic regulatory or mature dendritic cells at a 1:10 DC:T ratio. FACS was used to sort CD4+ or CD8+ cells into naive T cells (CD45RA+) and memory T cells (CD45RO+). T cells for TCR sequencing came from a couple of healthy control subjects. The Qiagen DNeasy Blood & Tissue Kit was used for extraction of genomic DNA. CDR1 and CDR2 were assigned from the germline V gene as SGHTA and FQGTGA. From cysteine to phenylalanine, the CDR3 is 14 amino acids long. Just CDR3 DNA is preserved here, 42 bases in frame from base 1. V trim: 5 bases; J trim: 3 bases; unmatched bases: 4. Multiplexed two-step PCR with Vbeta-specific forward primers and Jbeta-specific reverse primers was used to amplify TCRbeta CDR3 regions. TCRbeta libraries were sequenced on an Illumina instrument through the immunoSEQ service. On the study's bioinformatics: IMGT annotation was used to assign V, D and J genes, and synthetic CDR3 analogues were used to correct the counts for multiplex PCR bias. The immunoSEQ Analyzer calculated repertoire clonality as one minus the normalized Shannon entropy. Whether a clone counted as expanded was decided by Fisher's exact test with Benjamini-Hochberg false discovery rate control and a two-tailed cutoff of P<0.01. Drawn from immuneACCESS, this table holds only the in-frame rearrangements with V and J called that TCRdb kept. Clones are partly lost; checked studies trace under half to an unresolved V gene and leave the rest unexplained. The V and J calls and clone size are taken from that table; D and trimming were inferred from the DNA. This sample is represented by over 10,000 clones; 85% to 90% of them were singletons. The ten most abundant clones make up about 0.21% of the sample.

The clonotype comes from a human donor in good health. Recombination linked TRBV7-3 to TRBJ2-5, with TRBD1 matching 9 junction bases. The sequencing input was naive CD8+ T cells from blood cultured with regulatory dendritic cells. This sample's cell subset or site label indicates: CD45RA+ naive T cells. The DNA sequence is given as TGTGCCAGCAGCCAAACAGGGGGCAAAGAGACCCAGTACTTC. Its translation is CASSQTGGKETQYF.